Listed below are T cell receptor beta chains from one sample, sequenced in a study of CD8+ T cells in alopecia areata. The table came from immunoSEQ multiplex PCR; TCRdb's copy has only in-frame clones and leaves some out. The sample contains 150,000 to 200,000 clones, just under 65% of which appear only once. Sample: CD4+ T cells sorted from blood, taken between weeks 47 and 50, from a patient treated with tofacitinib. These receptors were taken from a human donor with alopecia areata. Each CDR3 is given with its conserved first and last residue. Each record gives: V gene, clone size, J gene, D gene, CDR3 DNA, CDR3 protein. The D gene is left open where the match is weak. Not every row has a clone size; where given, it reads once, few, many or a size class.

V gene: TRBV19
clone size: few
J gene: TRBJ2-1
D gene: TRBD2
CDR3 DNA: TGTGCCAGTACCCCGGGGAGGGGACGGAGCCATGAGCAGTTCTTC
CDR3 protein: CASTPGRGRSHEQFF

V gene: TRBV2
clone size: NA
J gene: TRBJ2-7
D gene: TRBD1
CDR3 DNA: TGTGCCAGCAGTACGACAGGGGCCGAGCAGTACTTC
CDR3 protein: CASSTTGAEQYF

V gene: TRBV7-2
clone size: NA
J gene: TRBJ2-7
D gene: TRBD2
CDR3 DNA: TGTGCCAGCAGCCCATCCGGGACTAGCGCCCACTACGAGCAGTACTTC
CDR3 protein: CASSPSGTSAHYEQYF

V gene: TRBV30
clone size: NA
J gene: TRBJ1-2
D gene: NA
CDR3 DNA: TGTGCCTGGAGCACCGGGAAGGGGGGGAACTATGGCTACACCTTC
CDR3 protein: CAWSTGKGGNYGYTF

V gene: TRBV4-3
clone size: NA
J gene: TRBJ1-2
D gene: NA
CDR3 DNA: TGCGCCAGCAGCCAAGAAAGTCGGCAGGTTATTGGCTATGGCTACACCTTC
CDR3 protein: CASSQESRQVIGYGYTF

V gene: TRBV18
clone size: NA
J gene: TRBJ2-5
D gene: TRBD2
CDR3 DNA: TGTGCCAGCTCACCAACTAGCGGGGAGACCCAGTACTTC
CDR3 protein: CASSPTSGETQYF

V gene: TRBV30
clone size: NA
J gene: TRBJ2-1
D gene: TRBD1
CDR3 DNA: TGTGCCTGGAGTGTAGGGGGCCAACATGAGCAGTTCTTC
CDR3 protein: CAWSVGGQHEQFF

V gene: TRBV27
clone size: NA
J gene: TRBJ2-7
D gene: TRBD1
CDR3 DNA: TGTGCCAGCAGACCGGGACAGATCTCCTACGAGCAGTACTTC
CDR3 protein: CASRPGQISYEQYF

V gene: TRBV29-1
clone size: NA
J gene: TRBJ2-1
D gene: TRBD2
CDR3 DNA: TGCAGCGTACTTCTAGCGGGGATCACGGATGAGCAGTTCTTC
CDR3 protein: CSVLLAGITDEQFF

V gene: TRBV11-2
clone size: NA
J gene: TRBJ2-5
D gene: NA
CDR3 DNA: TGTGCCAGCAGCTTAGACGAGACCCAGTACTTC
CDR3 protein: CASSLDETQYF

V gene: TRBV2
clone size: NA
J gene: TRBJ2-3
D gene: TRBD2
CDR3 DNA: TGTGCCAGCGGGCTAGCGGGGACAGATACGCAGTATTTT
CDR3 protein: CASGLAGTDTQYF

V gene: TRBV7-9
clone size: NA
J gene: TRBJ1-1
D gene: TRBD1
CDR3 DNA: TGTGCCAGCAGCGTAGGGACAGGGGAAACTGAAGCTTTCTTT
CDR3 protein: CASSVGTGETEAFF

V gene: TRBV30
clone size: NA
J gene: TRBJ1-4
D gene: NA
CDR3 DNA: TGTGCCTGGAGTGTACGCAGGGGTGAAAAACTGTTTTTT
CDR3 protein: CAWSVRRGEKLFF

V gene: TRBV30
clone size: NA
J gene: TRBJ1-6
D gene: NA
CDR3 DNA: TGTGCCTGGAGTAAGACACAGGGTAATTCACCCCTCCACTTT
CDR3 protein: CAWSKTQGNSPLHF

V gene: TRBV5-6
clone size: NA
J gene: TRBJ2-7
D gene: NA
CDR3 DNA: TGTGCCAGCAGCCATACGCGGAGGGCCGCCTACGAGCAGTACTTC
CDR3 protein: CASSHTRRAAYEQYF

V gene: TRBV7-2
clone size: NA
J gene: TRBJ2-7
D gene: NA
CDR3 DNA: TGTGCCAGCAGCTTACAGGGTAACAACGAGCAGTACTTC
CDR3 protein: CASSLQGNNEQYF

V gene: TRBV9
clone size: NA
J gene: TRBJ1-2
D gene: NA
CDR3 DNA: TGTGCCAGCAGTCATGGAAGCGGGGGGCTTTATGGCTACACCTTC
CDR3 protein: CASSHGSGGLYGYTF

V gene: TRBV4-3
clone size: NA
J gene: TRBJ2-3
D gene: NA
CDR3 DNA: TGCGCCAGCAGCCAAGATTGGGCAGTAAGCACAGATACGCAGTATTTT
CDR3 protein: CASSQDWAVSTDTQYF

V gene: TRBV29-1
clone size: NA
J gene: TRBJ1-4
D gene: NA
CDR3 DNA: TGCAGCGTTTACAGGGAGGGGGAAAAACTGTTTTTT
CDR3 protein: CSVYREGEKLFF

V gene: TRBV15
clone size: NA
J gene: TRBJ1-5
D gene: NA
CDR3 DNA: TGTGCCACCAGCAGAGGAGGGGTCAATCAGCCCCAGCATTTT
CDR3 protein: CATSRGGVNQPQHF

V gene: TRBV10-3
clone size: few
J gene: TRBJ2-1
D gene: NA
CDR3 DNA: TGTGCCATGGGGGCTGGGGGGGCTTACAATGAGCAGTTCTTC
CDR3 protein: CAMGAGGAYNEQFF

V gene: TRBV5-1
clone size: NA
J gene: TRBJ2-7
D gene: TRBD1
CDR3 DNA: TGCGCCAGCAGCCCCCACGGACAGGTTACGGACGAGCAGTACTTC
CDR3 protein: CASSPHGQVTDEQYF

V gene: TRBV14
clone size: once
J gene: TRBJ1-2
D gene: NA
CDR3 DNA: TGTGCCAGCAGCCAAGATCGTACGGCCAACTATGGCTACACCTTC
CDR3 protein: CASSQDRTANYGYTF

V gene: TRBV29-1
clone size: NA
J gene: TRBJ2-7
D gene: TRBD2
CDR3 DNA: TGCAGCGTCGGACTAGCGGGGGGGCAGCTCTCGTGGGAGCAGTACTTC
CDR3 protein: CSVGLAGGQLSWEQYF

V gene: TRBV29-1
clone size: NA
J gene: TRBJ2-7
D gene: NA
CDR3 DNA: TGCAGCGTTACCCTATGGCGACCTGGGGGCTCCTACGAGCAGTACTTC
CDR3 protein: CSVTLWRPGGSYEQYF

V gene: TRBV27
clone size: NA
J gene: TRBJ2-7
D gene: NA
CDR3 DNA: TGTGCCAGCAGTTTGGGGGCCTCCGGGTCCTACGAGCAGTACTTC
CDR3 protein: CASSLGASGSYEQYF

V gene: TRBV7-9
clone size: NA
J gene: TRBJ2-7
D gene: NA
CDR3 DNA: TGTGCCAGCGCTGAAACGGGGGTCACTGGCGAGCAGTACTTC
CDR3 protein: CASAETGVTGEQYF

V gene: TRBV11-3
clone size: once
J gene: TRBJ2-3
D gene: TRBD2
CDR3 DNA: TGTGCCAGCACCAACTCCGGGGGGGGCGGAGGCACAGATACGCAGTATTTT
CDR3 protein: CASTNSGGGGGTDTQYF

V gene: TRBV25-1
clone size: NA
J gene: TRBJ1-6
D gene: TRBD1
CDR3 DNA: TGTGCCAGCAGTGAATCAACAGGGGGCCGATCACCCCTCCACTTT
CDR3 protein: CASSESTGGRSPLHF

V gene: TRBV15
clone size: NA
J gene: TRBJ2-7
D gene: NA
CDR3 DNA: TGTGCCACCAGCGGAGGGGGAACCTCCTACGAGCAGTACTTC
CDR3 protein: CATSGGGTSYEQYF

V gene: TRBV20-1
clone size: NA
J gene: TRBJ2-3
D gene: TRBD1
CDR3 DNA: TGCAGTGCTAGGACAGGGAATACGCAGTATTTT
CDR3 protein: CSARTGNTQYF

V gene: TRBV25-1
clone size: NA
J gene: TRBJ1-2
D gene: NA
CDR3 DNA: TGTGCCAGCAGTAACAACGGCCCCTATGGCTACACCTTC
CDR3 protein: CASSNNGPYGYTF

V gene: TRBV2
clone size: NA
J gene: TRBJ2-7
D gene: NA
CDR3 DNA: TGTGCCAGCACCTTAGAGCTTGGGCAGTACTTC
CDR3 protein: CASTLELGQYF

V gene: TRBV2
clone size: NA
J gene: TRBJ1-6
D gene: NA
CDR3 DNA: TGTGCCAGCAGTGAGACGACAGGATCCTCACCCCTCCACTTT
CDR3 protein: CASSETTGSSPLHF

V gene: TRBV7-2
clone size: many
J gene: TRBJ2-4
D gene: TRBD1
CDR3 DNA: TGTGCCAGCATCAAAGGGGGCGTCCAAGCCAAAAACATTCAGTACTTC
CDR3 protein: CASIKGGVQAKNIQYF

V gene: TRBV19
clone size: NA
J gene: TRBJ2-7
D gene: NA
CDR3 DNA: TGTGCCAGTAGGAACGGATTCCCCCCCTACGAGCAGTACTTC
CDR3 protein: CASRNGFPPYEQYF

V gene: TRBV6-5
clone size: NA
J gene: TRBJ1-2
D gene: NA
CDR3 DNA: TGTGCCAGCAGTTACGACAGGACAAATCACTATGGCTACACCTTC
CDR3 protein: CASSYDRTNHYGYTF

V gene: TRBV29-1
clone size: few
J gene: TRBJ1-2
D gene: NA
CDR3 DNA: TGCAGCCTTAGGTCGGACTATGGCTACACCTTC
CDR3 protein: CSLRSDYGYTF

V gene: TRBV29-1
clone size: NA
J gene: TRBJ1-2
D gene: TRBD1
CDR3 DNA: TGCAGCGCCCGGACAGGTCACGGCTACACCTTC
CDR3 protein: CSARTGHGYTF

V gene: TRBV5-1
clone size: NA
J gene: TRBJ1-2
D gene: NA
CDR3 DNA: TGCGCCAGCAGTCGGGACACAGCCTATGGCTACACCTTC
CDR3 protein: CASSRDTAYGYTF

V gene: TRBV30
clone size: NA
J gene: TRBJ1-6
D gene: TRBD1
CDR3 DNA: TGTGCCTGGAGTGTAACGGGACAGGGAAATTCACCCCTCCACTTT
CDR3 protein: CAWSVTGQGNSPLHF